The rows below give T cell receptor beta chains drawn from one sample of a study of human T cells and chemical hapten exposure. TCRdb reprocessed the RACE reads with MiXCR, giving one entry per CDR3 protein. Here the sample spans tens of thousands of distinct CDR3 sequences, over 8.5% being singletons. The specimen comprised whole blood, sampled in connection with sensitization to the hapten diphenylcyclopropenone (DPC). Receptor source: a woman between 45 and 65 years old with alopecia areata. Some clones in this sample may be carry-over from other donors' samples. Each CDR3 is given with its conserved first and last residue. The D gene is left open where the match is weak. Where a row states a size, it is once, few, many or the class of an expanded clone; other rows omit it.

V gene	clone size	J gene	D gene	CDR3 DNA	CDR3 protein
TRBV3-1	.	TRBJ2-2	.	TGTGCCAGCAGCCAAGGACCCGAATTTACCGGGGAGCTGTTTTTT	CASSQGPEFTGELFF
TRBV12-3/TRBV12-4	few	TRBJ1-6	.	TGTGCCAGCCAAACCGGATGGAGGAGTTCCTATAATTCACCCCTCCACTTT	CASQTGWRSSYNSPLHF
TRBV5-4	once	TRBJ2-1	TRBD1	TGTGCCAGCAGCGGACAGGGGGCTACCTACAATGAGCAGTTCTTC	CASSGQGATYNEQFF
TRBV9	.	TRBJ2-2	.	TGTGCCAGCAGCATCCGTAACACCGGGGAGCTGTTTTTT	CASSIRNTGELFF
TRBV5-6	.	TRBJ1-4	.	TGTGCCAGCAGCTACCGGTCGGAGGGTATAAAGGCGTATAAGGAAAAACTGTTTTTT	CASSYRSEGIKAYKEKLFF
TRBV6-2/TRBV6-3	many	TRBJ2-2	.	TGTGCCACAAAGAGTGACGGTTACACCGGGGAGCTGTTTTTT	CATKSDGYTGELFF
TRBV28	.	TRBJ1-5	.	TGTGCCAGCAGTTTACCCAGTCCAAATCAGCCCCAGCATTTT	CASSLPSPNQPQHF
TRBV12-3/TRBV12-4	few	TRBJ1-2	.	TGTGCCAGCAGTCTGAGGCGGATTAACTATGGCTACACCTTC	CASSLRRINYGYTF
TRBV2	many	TRBJ2-7	.	TGTGCCAGCAGTGGGCAAGGAGGCGGGTTCTACGAGCAGTACTTC	CASSGQGGGFYEQYF
TRBV2	few	TRBJ1-1	.	TGTGCCAGCAGTGAAGAAGTTGGGGTGGGGTTGGACACTGAAGCTTTCTTT	CASSEEVGVGLDTEAFF